This T cell receptor beta chain emerged from a study of patients and donors after allogeneic stem cell transplantation. V dropped 4 bases and J dropped 4; count of bases not matched to a gene: 11. The CDR3 is 17 amino acids. CDR1 and CDR2 (germline): SGHAT, FQNNGV. In TCRdb, the RT-PCR reads were re-called with MiXCR into one record per CDR3 protein. The sample has some 90,000 distinct CDR3 sequences, under 50% seen once; the top ten hold 50% to 75%. Sequences were obtained from blood, either unsorted or a sorted T cell fraction (not recorded which). This TCR was sampled from a human donor who was either an allogeneic HSCT recipient or a stem cell or donor lymphocyte infusion donor (not recorded which). It is not recorded whose cells these are; they may come from a transplant donor. The J gene is TRBJ1-5, the V gene TRBV11-2; 9 nucleotides align to TRBD1. CDR3 in DNA: TGTGCCAGCAGCTGGGGGACAGGGATGGGAGGTAATCAGCCCCAGCATTTT. Translated: CASSWGTGMGGNQPQHF.